This T cell receptor beta chain was documented in a study of T cells after yellow fever vaccination. Study conclusions and caveats: By day 5 rather than day 15, the secondary response had peaked, though it was weaker.

Synthesis of TCR cDNA relied on 5'RACE template switching, which attached a universal primer site and UMIs. A single record per CDR3 protein comes from TCRdb applying MiXCR to the 5' RACE reads. The sample records about 400,000 distinct CDR3 sequences, approximately 5.7% being singletons. V was cut by 6 bases and J by 7 bases, with 16 bases left in between. Germline loops: CDR1 MDHEN, CDR2 SYDVKM. This CDR3 spans 15 amino acids. The table lists this clonotype with a few counts. Its matching antigen is unknown. This material consisted of PBMCs, taken 5 days after the yellow fever booster vaccination. The source is a man between 25 and 39 years old who received the YFV17D yellow fever vaccine. V is TRBV28 and J is TRBJ1-6; perhaps TRBD1 as D (6 bases). CDR3 sequence reads: CASRRGADKNSPLHF. CDR3 coding DNA: TGTGCCAGCAGAAGGGGGGCAGATAAAAATTCACCCCTCCACTTT. Full variable domain (outside the CDR3, taken from reference TRBV28 and TRBJ1-6): DVKVTQSSRYLVKRTGEKVFLECVQDMDHENMFWYRQDPGLGLRLIYFSYDVKMKEKGDIPEGYSVSREKKERFSLILESASTNQTSMYLCASRRGADKNSPLHFGNGTRLTVT.